A single sample is the source of the 26 T cell receptor beta chains below, sequenced in a study of blood T cell repertoires in COVID-19. The protocol was immunoSEQ multiplex PCR, while the TCRdb copy is restricted to in-frame clones and leaves out a portion. This table holds under 250,000 clones, roughly 75% found once. The sequenced sample consisted of peripheral blood. These receptors all stem from a woman aged 70 to 79 with acute or convalescent COVID-19.

The rearrangement uses TRBV5-6 and TRBJ1-2; D may be TRBD1 (5 bases). V lost 4 bases and J lost 3, with 13 bases in between. CDR3 length: 14 residues. The V gene's germline CDR1 is SGHDT and CDR2 YYEEEE. CDR3 amino acids: CASSPAGGDYGYTF. CDR3 nucleotides: TGTGCCAGCAGCCCGGCCGGGGGGGACTATGGCTACACCTTC.

This clone was detected only once. V usage is TRBV6-2 or TRBV6-3 and J usage is TRBJ1-2; D is perhaps TRBD1 (6 bases). This CDR3 is built from 11 residues. The germline V gene encodes CDR1 MNHEY and CDR2 SVGEGT. Trimming removed 5 bases from V and 6 bases from J, with 7 bases in between. In DNA form, the CDR3 reads TGTGCCAGCAGTCAGGGGCATGGCTACACCTTC. This codes for CASSQGHGYTF.

CDR3 loop: CASSYAPLAWETQYF. In nucleotides, the CDR3 is TGTGCCAGCAGTTACGCCCCACTAGCTTGGGAGACCCAGTACTTC. The gene calls are TRBV6-2 or TRBV6-3 and TRBJ2-5; possible D gene TRBD2, 6 bases. V was shortened by 2 bases and J by 5 bases, with 15 bases between the two germline ends. Germline V gives CDR1 MNHEY, CDR2 SVGEGT. The length of the CDR3 is 15 residues.

The chain recombines TRBV6-5 with TRBJ2-3; 10 positions agree with TRBD2. This CDR3 has 13 amino acids. V lost 7 bases to trimming and J lost 4 bases; unmatched junction nucleotides: 2. CDR1 is MNHEY, CDR2 SVGAGI, per germline. CDR3 sequence: CASMSGGADTQYF. In DNA, the CDR3 is TGTGCCAGCATGAGCGGGGGGGCAGATACGCAGTATTTT.

The gene calls are TRBV4-3 and TRBJ2-3; tentatively, D is TRBD2 (5 bases). The CDR3 runs to 13 residues. Germline values: CDR1 LGHNA, CDR2 YSLEER. V lost 5 bases, J lost 1 base, and 7 bases lay in between. The CDR3 loop is CASSVEGTDTQYF. The CDR3 nucleotides are TGCGCCAGCAGCGTGGAGGGCACAGATACGCAGTATTTT.

The chain links TRBV29-1 to TRBJ2-1, with D possibly being TRBD2 (5 bases). V lost 5 bases and J lost 4, with 12 bases in between. The CDR3 is 13 residues long. Looked up from germline, CDR1 is SQVTM and CDR2 is ANQGSEA. The CDR3 here is CSVQAEAYNEQFF. The CDR3 coding sequence is TGCAGCGTTCAAGCGGAGGCGTACAATGAGCAGTTCTTC.

The rearrangement uses TRBV7-2 and TRBJ2-5; 11 bases match TRBD2. V gave up 2 bases and J gave up 1 base; unmatched junction bases: 3. The germline V gene has CDR1 SGHTA and CDR2 FQGNSA. The CDR3 loop spans 16 amino acids. CDR3 sequence (DNA): TGTGCCAGCAGCTTAAGCCTAGCGGGGGGCCAAGAGACCCAGTACTTC. It yields the protein CASSLSLAGGQETQYF.

The V call is TRBV30, the J call TRBJ2-1, with a tentative D call TRBD1 (6 bases). V lost 7 bases, J lost 2 bases, and 9 bases lay in between. This CDR3 spans 12 amino acids. The germline CDR1 and CDR2 sequences are GTSNPN and SVGIG (reference sequence). CDR3 in amino acids: CAFRGTYNEQFF. The CDR3 coding sequence is TGTGCCTTCAGGGGCACCTACAATGAGCAGTTCTTC.

V and J are TRBV4-3 and TRBJ1-3; 8 bases fit TRBD1. This CDR3 is 17 amino acids long. The junction had 6 bases not matched to a gene; V was cut back by 2 bases and J by 0 bases. Germline V gene lookup returns CDR1 LGHNA and CDR2 YSLEER. The CDR3 is CASSQRQGPYSGNTIYF. The CDR3 coding sequence is TGCGCCAGCAGCCAAAGACAGGGGCCGTACTCTGGAAACACCATATATTTT.

J is TRBJ2-3 and V is TRBV5-1, with D possibly being TRBD1 (6 bases). Trimming left V 0 bases short and J 5 bases short, with 10 bases between. This CDR3 region has 14 residues. Germline V gives CDR1 SGHRS, CDR2 YFSETQ. The chain's CDR3 is CASSLGQVRDTQYF. As DNA, the CDR3 is TGCGCCAGCAGCTTGGGACAGGTCAGAGATACGCAGTATTTT.

V and J are TRBV20-1 and TRBJ2-7; 8 bases line up with TRBD1. V lost 3 bases, J lost 7 bases, and 8 bases stayed unmatched. CDR3 length: 13 amino acids. Germline CDR1 and CDR2: DFQATT and SNEGSKA (reference sequence). The CDR3 sequence: CSASFQGAREQYF. CDR3 in DNA: TGCAGTGCTAGTTTCCAGGGGGCGCGAGAGCAGTACTTC.

This sequence joins TRBV2 and TRBJ2-3; 10 bases map to TRBD2. After removal of 1 base from V and 5 bases from J, the junction contained 3 bases not matched to a gene. This CDR3 is 15 amino acids long. Germline assignment: CDR1 SNHLY and CDR2 FYNNEI. CDR3 protein: CASSEGAGGIDTQYF. The CDR3 DNA sequence: TGTGCCAGCAGTGAAGGAGCGGGGGGGATAGATACGCAGTATTTT.

This clone was seen a single time. The chain has TRBV5-1 and TRBJ2-5; D possibly corresponds to TRBD2 (5 bases). This CDR3 spans 14 amino acids. The ends were cut back, 6 bases at V and 2 bases at J, with 14 bases in the middle. Germline CDR1 reads SGHRS; CDR2 reads YFSETQ. The CDR3 loop reads CASTDGSGQETQYF. CDR3 nucleotides: TGCGCCAGCACCGACGGGTCGGGACAAGAGACCCAGTACTTC. Looking up the rest from reference TRBV5-1 and TRBJ2-5 gives the full variable domain: KAGVTQTPRYLIKTRGQQVTLSCSPISGHRSVSWYQQTPGQGLQFLFEYFSETQRNKGNFPGRFSGRQFSNSRSEMNVSTLELGDSALYLCASTDGSGQETQYFGPGTRLLVL.

A single count supports this clone. J is TRBJ2-3 and V is TRBV9; tentative D call: TRBD2 (6 bases). Germline V gene sequence: CDR1 SGDLS, CDR2 YYNGEE. CDR3 length: 16 amino acids. V was clipped by 6 bases and J by 1 base, with 18 bases between them. CDR3 DNA sequence: TGTGCCAGCACCCCCGCGGGGCAGGGTGGCACAGATACGCAGTATTTT. Its translation: CASTPAGQGGTDTQYF.

The chain is built from TRBV19 and TRBJ1-1; the D is unclear. Germline CDR1 is LNHDA and CDR2 is SQIVND (reference sequence). CDR3 length equals 14 residues. V lost 0 bases to trimming and J lost 1 base, with 6 bases between them. This CDR3 is CASSIDRWNTEAFF. CDR3 sequence (DNA): TGTGCCAGTAGTATAGACAGGTGGAACACTGAAGCTTTCTTT.

This sequence joins TRBV6-5 and TRBJ2-3, with D perhaps TRBD2 (7 bases). Trimming took off 6 bases at V and 1 base at J, with 14 bases between the two ends. CDR1 MNHEY and CDR2 SVGAGI come from the germline V gene. This CDR3 region has 15 residues. Here the CDR3 DNA reads TGTGCCAGCAGCTGGGGGAGGGGGGGCACAGATACGCAGTATTTT. Amino acids: CASSWGRGGTDTQYF.

In this sample, this clone turned up a few times. DNA of the CDR3: TGTGCCAGCAGCGTGAGCGGAGGGCTTTCCTACAATGAGCAGTTCTTC. This translates into CASSVSGGLSYNEQFF. The rearrangement links TRBV11-3 to TRBJ2-1, with TRBD2 as a possible D gene (6 bases). V was shortened by 5 bases and J by 1 base, with 15 bases between the two germline ends. The CDR3 sequence is 16 residues long. The V gene's germline CDR1 is SGHNT and CDR2 YENEEA.

This clone showed up just a few times. This rearrangement joins TRBV2 to TRBJ1-5, with D possibly being TRBD1 (5 bases). The CDR3 runs to 14 residues. V was trimmed by 4 bases and J by 1 base, leaving 8 bases between them. Germline lookup yields CDR1 SNHLY and CDR2 FYNNEI. This CDR3 reads CASSGGGSNQPQHF. CDR3 in DNA: TGTGCCAGCAGTGGCGGGGGAAGCAATCAGCCCCAGCATTTT.

This chain joins TRBV12-3 or TRBV12-4 and TRBJ2-7; D gene ambiguous. V gave up 3 bases and J gave up 5 bases, with 11 bases separating them. CDR3 length equals 13 residues. CDR3 protein: CASSFRVRNEQYF. DNA of the CDR3: TGTGCCAGCAGTTTCCGGGTTCGTAACGAGCAGTACTTC.

The sample holds one count of this clone. The V and J genes are TRBV5-1 and TRBJ1-1; 11 bases fit TRBD1. V was clipped by 4 bases and J by 1 base; unmatched bases: 3. Germline values: CDR1 SGHRS, CDR2 YFSETQ. The CDR3 length is 15 residues. CDR3 DNA sequence: TGCGCCAGCAGCGGACAGGGGGCGCCGAACACTGAAGCTTTCTTT. It codes for CASSGQGAPNTEAFF.

The chain links TRBV6-2 or TRBV6-3 to TRBJ2-3; TRBD2 is a possible D gene (5 bases). Germline-derived CDR1 and CDR2 are MNHEY and SVGEGT. V was cut by 4 bases and J by 2 bases, with 10 bases left in between. The length of the CDR3 is 14 residues. CDR3 residues: CASSFGENTDTQYF. CDR3 DNA sequence: TGTGCCAGCAGTTTTGGGGAGAACACAGATACGCAGTATTTT.

V and J are TRBV4-1 and TRBJ1-2; no firm D call. V lost 1 base and J lost 3, with 15 bases in between. Germline CDR1 is MGHRA and CDR2 is YSYEKL. This CDR3 has 16 residues. The CDR3 coding sequence is TGCGCCAGCAGCCAAGTTTTTCGGGGAAACGACTATGGCTACACCTTC. Translating gives CASSQVFRGNDYGYTF.

V is TRBV3-1 (or the pseudogene TRBV3-2) and J is TRBJ2-5; TRBD1 is a possible D gene (6 bases). Trimming shortened V by 5 bases and J by 2 bases, and 12 bases separated the two germline ends. Germline V CDR1 and CDR2: LGHDT, YNNKEL (reference sequence). This CDR3 has 14 residues. The DNA for the CDR3 is TGTGCCAGCAGCGAGACAGGTGATCAAGAGACCCAGTACTTC. Residues: CASSETGDQETQYF.

This chain links TRBV15 with TRBJ2-1, with 15 bases fitting TRBD2. This CDR3 region has 19 residues. CDR1 and CDR2 (germline): LNHNV, YYDKDF (reference sequence). V gave up 4 bases and J gave up 3 bases; unmatched junction bases: 10. Written as DNA, the CDR3 is TGTGCCACCAGCAAAAGCTTGGGACTAGCGGGGGGTGACTACAATGAGCAGTTCTTC. This codes for CATSKSLGLAGGDYNEQFF.

The chain combines TRBV4-2 with TRBJ2-5; D gene uncertain. With 0 bases removed from V and 1 base from J, the gap between germline ends came to 3 bases. The germline gives CDR1 LGHNA, CDR2 YNFKEQ. This CDR3 comprises 13 residues. The CDR3 sequence is CASSQEAQETQYF. CDR3 in DNA: TGTGCCAGCAGCCAAGAAGCCCAAGAGACCCAGTACTTC.

The chain has TRBV24-1 and TRBJ2-2, with D perhaps TRBD1 (6 bases). The CDR3 runs to 13 residues. With 7 bases removed from V and 1 base from J, the gap between germline ends came to 6 bases. Germline assignment: CDR1 KGHDR and CDR2 SFDVKD. CDR3 sequence (DNA): TGTGCCACCAGGGGACAGAACACCGGGGAGCTGTTTTTT. Amino acids: CATRGQNTGELFF.